The clone carrying this TCR beta chain was observed a handful of times. As yet, its antigen is unknown. Germline V lookup: CDR1 SEHNR, CDR2 FQNEAQ (reference sequence). Trimming stripped 5 bases from V and 4 bases from J, with 15 bases between. The CDR3 totals 14 residues. The source of the sample is a study of beta chain features in type 1 diabetes. Points from the study as a whole: Insertion counts at VDJ junctions were lower in type 1 diabetes patients, who also showed more deletions there.

What was sequenced were expressed TCRB transcripts, since all of the isolated RNA had been reverse transcribed. Libraries were prepared by immunoSEQ multiplex PCR; TCRdb keeps only in-frame clonotypes and omits some of them. The table records around 240,000 clones, 68% of them present only once. Markers CD45RO/CCR7/CD25/CD127/CD95/CD27 served to sort CD4+ naive, central memory, regulatory and stem cell-like memory cells. The rearrangement links TRBV7-9 to TRBJ2-7, with unresolved D. The sample consisted of naive CD4+ T cells from blood. This TCR derives from a man aged 25-40 years in good health. CDR3 sequence: CASSPIGARYEQYF. The CDR3 nucleotides read TGTGCCAGCAGCCCAATCGGAGCTCGTTACGAGCAGTACTTC.